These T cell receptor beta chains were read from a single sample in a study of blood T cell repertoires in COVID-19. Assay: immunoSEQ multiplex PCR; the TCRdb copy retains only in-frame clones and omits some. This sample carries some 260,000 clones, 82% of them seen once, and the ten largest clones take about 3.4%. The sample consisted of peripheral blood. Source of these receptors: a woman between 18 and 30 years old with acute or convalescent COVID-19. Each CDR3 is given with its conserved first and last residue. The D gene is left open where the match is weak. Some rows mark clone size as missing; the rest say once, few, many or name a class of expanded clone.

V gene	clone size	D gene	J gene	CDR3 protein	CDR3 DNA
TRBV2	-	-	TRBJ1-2	CASTGLKLSGYTF	TGTGCCAGCACAGGGTTAAAACTCTCTGGCTACACCTTC
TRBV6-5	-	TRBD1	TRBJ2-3	CASRTGGAQYF	TGTGCCAGCAGGACAGGGGGCGCGCAGTATTTT
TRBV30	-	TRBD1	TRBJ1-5	CAWTSRTGRYDQPQHF	TGTGCCTGGACGAGCAGGACAGGGAGGTATGATCAGCCCCAGCATTTT
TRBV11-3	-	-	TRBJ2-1	CASSLGVVSSYNEQFF	TGTGCCAGCAGCTTAGGTGTGGTGAGCTCCTACAATGAGCAGTTCTTC
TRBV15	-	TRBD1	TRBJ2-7	CATSRKKPGQGAYEQYF	TGTGCCACCAGCAGAAAGAAACCGGGACAGGGTGCCTACGAGCAGTACTTC
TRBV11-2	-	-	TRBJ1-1	CASSLVLMNTEAFF	TGTGCCAGCAGCTTAGTCCTTATGAACACTGAAGCTTTCTTT
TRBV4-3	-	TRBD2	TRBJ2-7	CASSPGLAGVEQYF	TGCGCCAGCAGCCCAGGACTAGCGGGAGTCGAGCAGTACTTC
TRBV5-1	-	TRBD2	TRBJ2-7	CASSLRTSGESGEQYF	TGCGCCAGCAGCTTGAGGACTAGCGGGGAGTCGGGTGAGCAGTACTTC
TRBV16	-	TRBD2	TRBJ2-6	CASSQSSGRASGANVLTF	TGTGCCAGCAGCCAATCTAGCGGGAGGGCCTCTGGGGCCAACGTCCTGACTTTC
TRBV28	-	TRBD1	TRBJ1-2	CASSLPGQGGYTF	TGTGCCAGCAGTTTACCGGGACAGGGTGGCTACACCTTC
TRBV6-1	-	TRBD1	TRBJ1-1	CASSEWDRSEAFF	TGTGCCAGCAGTGAATGGGACAGATCTGAAGCTTTCTTT
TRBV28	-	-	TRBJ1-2	CASSLPTSPGGYGYTF	TGTGCCAGCAGTTTACCTACCTCGCCGGGAGGGTATGGCTACACCTTC
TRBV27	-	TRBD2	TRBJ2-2	CASSFGSGLAGPTGELFF	TGTGCCAGCAGTTTCGGATCGGGACTAGCGGGACCGACCGGGGAGCTGTTTTTT
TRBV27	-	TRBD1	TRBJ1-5	CASRGTAAPDQPQHF	TGTGCCAGCAGGGGGACAGCCGCTCCAGATCAGCCCCAGCATTTT
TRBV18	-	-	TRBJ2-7	CASSPADYEQYF	TGTGCCAGCTCACCAGCAGACTACGAGCAGTACTTC
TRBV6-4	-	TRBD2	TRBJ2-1	CASSLGLAGVGEQFF	TGTGCCAGCAGCCTCGGACTAGCGGGAGTCGGTGAGCAGTTCTTC
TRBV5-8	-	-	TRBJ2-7	CASSLKGSSSYEQYF	TGTGCCAGCAGCTTGAAGGGGTCGAGCTCCTACGAGCAGTACTTC
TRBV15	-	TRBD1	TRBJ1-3	CATSAGDSRNTIYF	TGTGCCACTTCTGCTGGGGACAGTCGAAACACCATATATTTT
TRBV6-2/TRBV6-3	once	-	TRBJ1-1	CASSQEGQIDEAFF	TGTGCCAGCAGCCAGGAAGGACAAATAGATGAAGCTTTCTTT
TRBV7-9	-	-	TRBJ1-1	CASSLVWTATQNTEAFF	TGTGCCAGCAGCTTAGTGTGGACAGCGACCCAGAACACTGAAGCTTTCTTT
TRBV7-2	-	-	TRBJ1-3	CASSMQGPFSGNTIYF	TGTGCCAGCAGCATGCAGGGTCCTTTCTCTGGAAACACCATATATTTT
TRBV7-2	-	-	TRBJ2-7	CASSPYDYEQYF	TGTGCCAGCAGCCCCTACGACTACGAGCAGTACTTC
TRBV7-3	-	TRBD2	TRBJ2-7	CASSTRAGALYEQYF	TGTGCCAGCAGCACGCGGGCGGGAGCCTTGTACGAGCAGTACTTC
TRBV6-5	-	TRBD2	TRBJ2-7	CASSPNLAGSYEQYF	TGTGCCAGCAGTCCTAACTTAGCGGGGTCCTACGAGCAGTACTTC
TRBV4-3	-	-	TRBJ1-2	CASSPTPSRGANYGYTF	TGCGCCAGCAGCCCCACACCCAGCAGGGGTGCTAACTATGGCTACACCTTC
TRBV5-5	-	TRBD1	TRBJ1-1	CASSRKLWQGDTEAFF	TGTGCCAGCAGCCGCAAGTTGTGGCAGGGGGACACTGAAGCTTTCTTT
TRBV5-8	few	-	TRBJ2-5	CASSLFPGETQYF	TGTGCCAGCAGCTTGTTTCCCGGAGAGACCCAGTACTTC
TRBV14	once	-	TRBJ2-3	CASSQEEGLRTDTQYF	TGTGCCAGCAGCCAAGAGGAGGGCCTCCGCACAGATACGCAGTATTTT
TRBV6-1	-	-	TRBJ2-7	CASSEALTSVYEQYF	TGTGCCAGCAGTGAAGCTTTAACATCCGTCTACGAGCAGTACTTC
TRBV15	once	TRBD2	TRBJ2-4	CATSKRLAGAYEENIQYF	TGTGCCACCAGCAAGCGACTAGCGGGAGCTTATGAGGAAAACATTCAGTACTTC
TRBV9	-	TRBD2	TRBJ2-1	CASSALPGLANNEQFF	TGTGCCAGCAGCGCCCTTCCGGGACTAGCGAACAATGAGCAGTTCTTC
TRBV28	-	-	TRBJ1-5	CASSFFIREGNSNQPQHF	TGTGCCAGCAGTTTTTTTATTCGGGAAGGGAATAGCAATCAGCCCCAGCATTTT
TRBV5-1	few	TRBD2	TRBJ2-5	CASSPGTSGVVTQYF	TGCGCCAGCAGCCCCGGGACTAGCGGGGTTGTGACCCAGTACTTC
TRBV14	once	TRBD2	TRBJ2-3	CASSHLRTSGTWGADTQYF	TGTGCCAGCAGCCACCTGAGGACTAGCGGGACGTGGGGCGCAGATACGCAGTATTTT
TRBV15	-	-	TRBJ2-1	CATSSNRGSYNEQFF	TGTGCCACCAGCAGCAATAGGGGCTCCTACAATGAGCAGTTCTTC
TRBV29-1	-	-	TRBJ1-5	CSVEGSRGQPQHF	TGCAGCGTTGAAGGCTCACGGGGACAGCCCCAGCATTTT
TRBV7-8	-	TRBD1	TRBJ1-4	CASSLVGAGGNGKLFF	TGTGCCAGCAGCTTAGTGGGGGCAGGGGGCAATGGAAAACTGTTTTTT
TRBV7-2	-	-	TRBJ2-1	CASSLGGNYEQFF	TGTGCCAGCAGCTTGGGAGGTAATTATGAGCAGTTCTTC
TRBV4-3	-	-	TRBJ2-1	CASSQDLAINEQFF	TGCGCCAGCAGCCAAGACCTAGCGATCAATGAGCAGTTCTTC
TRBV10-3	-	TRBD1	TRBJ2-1	CATVPGQSSYNEQFF	TGTGCCACCGTACCGGGACAGAGCTCCTACAATGAGCAGTTCTTC
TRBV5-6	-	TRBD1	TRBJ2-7	CASGQGSYEQYF	TGTGCCAGCGGACAGGGGAGCTACGAGCAGTACTTC
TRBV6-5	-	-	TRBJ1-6	CASSYEANSPLHF	TGTGCCAGCAGTTACGAGGCCAATTCACCCCTCCACTTT
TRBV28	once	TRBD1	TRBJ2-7	CASRRRQGSYEQYF	TGTGCCAGCAGGCGCCGACAGGGATCCTACGAGCAGTACTTC
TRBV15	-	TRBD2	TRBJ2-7	CATSRKRTSGRARTGEQYF	TGTGCCACCAGCAGAAAAAGAACTAGCGGGAGGGCCCGGACGGGGGAGCAGTACTTC
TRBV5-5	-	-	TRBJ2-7	CASSLGWSLSEQYF	TGTGCCAGCAGCTTGGGATGGAGCCTCAGCGAGCAGTACTTC
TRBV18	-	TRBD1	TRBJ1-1	CASSVSGQGNTEAFF	TGTGCCAGCTCGGTATCGGGACAGGGAAACACTGAAGCTTTCTTT
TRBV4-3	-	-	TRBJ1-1	CASSQDRRFKDTEAFF	TGCGCCAGCAGCCAAGATCGGCGGTTTAAGGACACTGAAGCTTTCTTT
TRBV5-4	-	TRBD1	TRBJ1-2	CASSLYGTGEDRWGYTF	TGTGCCAGCAGCTTATATGGGACAGGGGAGGATCGGTGGGGCTACACCTTC
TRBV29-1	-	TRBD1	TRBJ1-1	CSVQGWGQGDLGTEAFF	TGCAGCGTCCAGGGTTGGGGACAGGGGGATCTAGGCACTGAAGCTTTCTTT
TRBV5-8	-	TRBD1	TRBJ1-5	CASRLITGTGNQPQHF	TGTGCCAGCAGGTTGATAACCGGGACAGGGAATCAGCCCCAGCATTTT
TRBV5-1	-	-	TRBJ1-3	CASSLGAGGGNTIYF	TGCGCCAGCAGCTTGGGGGCGGGAGGTGGAAACACCATATATTTT
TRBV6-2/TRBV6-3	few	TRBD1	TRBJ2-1	CASSYSGFGTANEQFF	TGTGCCAGCAGTTACTCGGGATTCGGGACAGCCAATGAGCAGTTCTTC
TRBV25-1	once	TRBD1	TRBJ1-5	CASSASGQGAGQPQHF	TGTGCCAGCAGTGCCTCGGGACAGGGGGCCGGTCAGCCCCAGCATTTT
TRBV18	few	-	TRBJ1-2	CASSPDSSYGYTF	TGTGCCAGCTCACCAGACAGTTCCTATGGCTACACCTTC
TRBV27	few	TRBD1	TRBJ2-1	CASSSTGYAFF	TGTGCCAGCAGTTCGACAGGGTACGCGTTCTTC
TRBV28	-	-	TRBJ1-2	CASSSAGNYGYTF	TGTGCCAGCAGTTCTGCAGGGAACTATGGCTACACCTTC
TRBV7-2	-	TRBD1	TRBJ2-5	CASSWGQQETQYF	TGTGCCAGCAGCTGGGGACAGCAAGAGACCCAGTACTTC
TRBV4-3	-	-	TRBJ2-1	CASSRGLLNEQFF	TGCGCCAGCAGCCGAGGACTCCTCAATGAGCAGTTCTTC
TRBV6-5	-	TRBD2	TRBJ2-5	CASSQGLAWQETQYF	TGTGCCAGCAGTCAGGGACTAGCTTGGCAAGAGACCCAGTACTTC
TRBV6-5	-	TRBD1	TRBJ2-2	CASSPGGPYTGELFF	TGTGCCAGCAGTCCAGGGGGACCTTACACCGGGGAGCTGTTTTTT